This T cell receptor beta chain was recorded in a study of shared clonotypes between healthy human individuals. Naive CD8 cells lacked CD45RO, underwent positive selection for CCR7 and left out terminally differentiated effector memory CD45RA+ cells. The CDR3 spans 14 residues. The method was immunoSEQ multiplex PCR; TCRdb's version includes in-frame clones alone and lacks a portion of them. The table includes over 2,000,000 clones, around 95% detected once. The chain is built from TRBV21-1 and TRBJ2-5; the table gives TRBD1 as D, unverified against the DNA. TRBV21-1 is a pseudogene segment. The source is a man aged 18-30 years in good health. Some clones in this sample may be carry-over from other donors' samples. The material sequenced was naive CD8+ T cells from PBMCs. The CDR3 sequence is CASSQRQGGETQYF. The CDR3 region has the DNA TGTGCCAGCAGTCAAAGACAGGGCGGCGAGACCCAGTACTTC.